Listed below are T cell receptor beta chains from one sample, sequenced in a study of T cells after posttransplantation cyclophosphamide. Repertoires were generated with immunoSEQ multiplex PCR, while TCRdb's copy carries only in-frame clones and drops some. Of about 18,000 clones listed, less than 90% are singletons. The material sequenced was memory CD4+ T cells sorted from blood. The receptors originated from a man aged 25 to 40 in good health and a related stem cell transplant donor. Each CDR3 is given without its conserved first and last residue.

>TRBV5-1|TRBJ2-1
ASSLERGGIVEQF
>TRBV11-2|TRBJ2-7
ASSSDSGVYEQY
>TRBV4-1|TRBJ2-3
ASSQGRGGRPTDTQY
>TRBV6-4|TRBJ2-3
ASSGTGGADTQY
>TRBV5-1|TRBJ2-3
ASSLAGSLPDTQY
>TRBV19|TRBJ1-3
ASRTGGAASGNTIY
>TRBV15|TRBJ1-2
ATSREQSGVYGYT
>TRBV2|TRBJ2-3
ASSVSSNTQY
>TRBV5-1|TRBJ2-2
ASALGHSLGGELF
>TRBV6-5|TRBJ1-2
ASSPTSTRRGYT
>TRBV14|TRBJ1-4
ASSVTGGYNEKLF
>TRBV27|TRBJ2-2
ASPWGRNTGELF
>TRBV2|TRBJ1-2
ASRLDRRVVGYT
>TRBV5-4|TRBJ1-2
ASSSQGPFSGGYT
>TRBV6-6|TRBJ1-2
ASASGGYT
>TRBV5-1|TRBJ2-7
ASSLYGDTYEQY
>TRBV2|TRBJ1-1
ASGQAPNTEAF
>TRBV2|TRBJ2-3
ASSLRGRNTDTQY
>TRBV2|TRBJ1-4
ASSEVFGSGEKLF
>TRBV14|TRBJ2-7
ASSHRLAGGRLYEQY
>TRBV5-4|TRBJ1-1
ASSLGQAGNTEAF
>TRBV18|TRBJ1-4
ASSPSRINEKLF
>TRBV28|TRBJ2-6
ASSRGWAGAGANVLT
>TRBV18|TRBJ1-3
ASSPQAGGDTIY
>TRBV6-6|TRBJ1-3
ASRARDRAGNTIY
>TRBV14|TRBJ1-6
ASSLRQGAANSPLH
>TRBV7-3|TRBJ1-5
ASSLWENQPQH
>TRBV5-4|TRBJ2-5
ASSLPLAGGGETQY
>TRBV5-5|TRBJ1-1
ASSWGQGNTEAF
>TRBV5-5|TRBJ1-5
ASSRVFRDRVSNQPQH
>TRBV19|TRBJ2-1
ASSTPLGGADNEQF
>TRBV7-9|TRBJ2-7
ASSIPGQVSYEQY
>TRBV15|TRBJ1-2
ATSTGQSGYGYT
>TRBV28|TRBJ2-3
ASSLSAGLGTDTQY
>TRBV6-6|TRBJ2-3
ASSNGDTQY
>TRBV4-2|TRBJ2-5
ASSQDGGGQETQY
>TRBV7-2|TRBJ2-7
ASRTEYEQY
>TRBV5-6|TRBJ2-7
ASSLVGGEQY
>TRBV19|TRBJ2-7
ASSLRDASDEQY
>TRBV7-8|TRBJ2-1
ASAAGHRGDNEQF
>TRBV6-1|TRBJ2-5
ASSEIRETQY
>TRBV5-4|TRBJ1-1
ASSSQGARMDTEAF
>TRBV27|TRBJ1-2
ASSLTGGANYGYT
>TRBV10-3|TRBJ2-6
AISAEYRTSGANVLT
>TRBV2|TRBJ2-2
ASSEDLGGATGELF
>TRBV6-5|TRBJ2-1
ASNRDRVRGEQF
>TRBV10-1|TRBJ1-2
ASSPGTIGGYT
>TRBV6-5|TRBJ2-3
ASKIVGVDTQY
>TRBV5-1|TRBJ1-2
ASSLAVSGYGYT
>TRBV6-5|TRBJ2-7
ASKVEGSSYEQY
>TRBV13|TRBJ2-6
ASSSNRGTPSGANVLT
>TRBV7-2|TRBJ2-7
ASSFGQGRRYEQY
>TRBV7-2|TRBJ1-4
ASRSRGQDGEKLF
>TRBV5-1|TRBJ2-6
ASSLGGIGGANVLT
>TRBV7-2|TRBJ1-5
ASSPKQGISNQPQH
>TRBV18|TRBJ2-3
ASSPSADTQY
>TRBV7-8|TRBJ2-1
ASSLARREYNEQF
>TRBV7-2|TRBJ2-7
ASSRQGYSEQY
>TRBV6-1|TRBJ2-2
ASKERPNTGELF